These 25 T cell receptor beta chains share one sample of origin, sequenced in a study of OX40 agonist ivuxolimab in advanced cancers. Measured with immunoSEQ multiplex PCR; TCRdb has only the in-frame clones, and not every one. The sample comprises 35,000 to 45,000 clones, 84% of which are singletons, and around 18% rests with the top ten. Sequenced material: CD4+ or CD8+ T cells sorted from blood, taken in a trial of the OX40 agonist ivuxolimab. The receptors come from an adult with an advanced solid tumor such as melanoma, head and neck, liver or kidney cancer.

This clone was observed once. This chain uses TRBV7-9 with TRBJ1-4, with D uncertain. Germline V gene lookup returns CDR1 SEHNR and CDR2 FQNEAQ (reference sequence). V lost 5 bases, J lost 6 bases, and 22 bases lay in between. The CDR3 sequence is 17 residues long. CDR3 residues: CASSPTSASPGDEKLFF. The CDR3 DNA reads TGTGCCAGCAGCCCTACCTCGGCGAGTCCCGGCGATGAAAAACTGTTTTTT.

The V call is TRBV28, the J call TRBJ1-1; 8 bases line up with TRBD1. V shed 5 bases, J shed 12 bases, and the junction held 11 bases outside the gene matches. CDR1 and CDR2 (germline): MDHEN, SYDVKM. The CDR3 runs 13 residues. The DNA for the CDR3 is TGTGCCAGCAGTCAATGGACAGGGAGCAAAACTTTCTTT. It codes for CASSQWTGSKTFF.

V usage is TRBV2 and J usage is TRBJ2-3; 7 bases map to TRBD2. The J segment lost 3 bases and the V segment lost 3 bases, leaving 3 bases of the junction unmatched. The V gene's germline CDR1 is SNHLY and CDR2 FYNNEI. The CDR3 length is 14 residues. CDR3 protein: CASSDGRVTDTQYF. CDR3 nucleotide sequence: TGTGCCAGCAGTGATGGGAGGGTTACAGATACGCAGTATTTT.

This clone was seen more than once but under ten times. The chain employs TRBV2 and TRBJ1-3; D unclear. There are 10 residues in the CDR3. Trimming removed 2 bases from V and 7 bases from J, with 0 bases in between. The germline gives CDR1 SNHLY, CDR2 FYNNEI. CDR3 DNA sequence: TGTGCCAGCAGTGAAAACACCATATATTTT. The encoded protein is CASSENTIYF.

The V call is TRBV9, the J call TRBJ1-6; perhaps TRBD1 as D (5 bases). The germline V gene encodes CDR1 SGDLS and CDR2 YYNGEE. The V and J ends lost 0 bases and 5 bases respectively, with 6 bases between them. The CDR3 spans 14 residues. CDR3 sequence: CASSVGQHNSPLHF. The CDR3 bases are TGTGCCAGCAGCGTAGGACAGCATAATTCACCCCTCCACTTT. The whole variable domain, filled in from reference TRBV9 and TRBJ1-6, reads DSGVTQTPKHLITATGQRVTLRCSPRSGDLSVYWYQQSLDQGLQFLIQYYNGEERAKGNILERFSAQQFPDLHSELNLSSLELGDSALYFCASSVGQHNSPLHFGNGTRLTVT.

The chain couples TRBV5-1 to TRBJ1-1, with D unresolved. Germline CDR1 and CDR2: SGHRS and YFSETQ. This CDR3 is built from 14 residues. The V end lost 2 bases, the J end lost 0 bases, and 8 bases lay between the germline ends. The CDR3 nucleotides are TGCGCCAGCAGCTTAGGCAATCTGAACACTGAAGCTTTCTTT. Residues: CASSLGNLNTEAFF.

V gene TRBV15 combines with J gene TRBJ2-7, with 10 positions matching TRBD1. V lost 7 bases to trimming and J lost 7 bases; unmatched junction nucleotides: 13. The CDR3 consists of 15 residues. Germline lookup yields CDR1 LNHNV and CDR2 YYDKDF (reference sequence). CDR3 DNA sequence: TGTGCCACCACTACCGACAGGGGGCTTTTGGGGGAGCAGTACTTC. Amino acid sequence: CATTTDRGLLGEQYF. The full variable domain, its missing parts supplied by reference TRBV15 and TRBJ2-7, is DAMVIQNPRYQVTQFGKPVTLSCSQTLNHNVMYWYQQKSSQAPKLLFHYYDKDFNNEADTPDNFQSRRPNTSFCFLDIRSPGLGDTAMYLCATTTDRGLLGEQYFGPGTRLTVT.

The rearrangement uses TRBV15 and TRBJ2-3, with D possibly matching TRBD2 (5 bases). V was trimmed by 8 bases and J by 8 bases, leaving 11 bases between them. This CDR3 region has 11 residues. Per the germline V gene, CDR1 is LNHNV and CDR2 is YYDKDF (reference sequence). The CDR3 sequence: CATGFEGTQYF. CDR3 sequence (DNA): TGTGCCACCGGGTTTGAGGGTACGCAGTATTTT.

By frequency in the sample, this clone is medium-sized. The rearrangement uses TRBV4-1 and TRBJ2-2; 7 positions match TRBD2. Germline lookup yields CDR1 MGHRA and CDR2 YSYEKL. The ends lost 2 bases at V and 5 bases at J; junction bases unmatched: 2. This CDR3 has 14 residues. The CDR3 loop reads CASSQPSGTGELFF. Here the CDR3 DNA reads TGCGCCAGCAGCCAACCTAGCGGAACCGGGGAGCTGTTTTTT.

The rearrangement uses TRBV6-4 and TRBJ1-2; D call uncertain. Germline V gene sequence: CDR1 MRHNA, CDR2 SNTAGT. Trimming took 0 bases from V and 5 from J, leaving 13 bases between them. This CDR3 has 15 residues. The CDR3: CASSDSYRIEYGYTF. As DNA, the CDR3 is TGTGCCAGCAGTGACTCCTACAGAATAGAATATGGCTACACCTTC.

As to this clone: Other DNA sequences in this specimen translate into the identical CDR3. The DNA of the CDR3 is TGTGCCAGCAGCCCAGGACAGGGGGCGAGGGAGCAGTACTTC. Amino acid sequence: CASSPGQGAREQYF. This rearrangement joins TRBV4-2 to TRBJ2-7, with 11 bases fitting TRBD1. Germline V gene sequence: CDR1 LGHNA, CDR2 YNFKEQ. This CDR3 is built from 14 residues. The junction had 6 bases not matched to a gene; V was cut back by 4 bases and J by 7 bases.

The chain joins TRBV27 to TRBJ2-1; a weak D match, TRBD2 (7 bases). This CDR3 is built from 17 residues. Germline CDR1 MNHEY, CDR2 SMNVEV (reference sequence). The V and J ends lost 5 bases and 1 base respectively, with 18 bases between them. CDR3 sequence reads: CASSVGGPIPSYNEQFF. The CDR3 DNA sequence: TGTGCCAGCAGTGTGGGGGGGCCAATCCCTTCCTACAATGAGCAGTTCTTC.

CDR3 in amino acids: CASSLGEGIYEQYF. CDR3 sequence (DNA): TGCGCCAGCAGCTTGGGGGAGGGGATCTACGAGCAGTACTTC. J is TRBJ2-7 and V is TRBV5-1; 7 bases fit TRBD2. CDR1 is SGHRS and CDR2 is YFSETQ in the germline V gene. The CDR3 runs 14 residues. The V and J ends lost 0 bases and 3 bases, in that order; junction bases with no gene match: 3. Full variable domain (rest looked up from reference TRBV5-1 and TRBJ2-7): KAGVTQTPRYLIKTRGQQVTLSCSPISGHRSVSWYQQTPGQGLQFLFEYFSETQRNKGNFPGRFSGRQFSNSRSEMNVSTLELGDSALYLCASSLGEGIYEQYFGPGTRLTVT.

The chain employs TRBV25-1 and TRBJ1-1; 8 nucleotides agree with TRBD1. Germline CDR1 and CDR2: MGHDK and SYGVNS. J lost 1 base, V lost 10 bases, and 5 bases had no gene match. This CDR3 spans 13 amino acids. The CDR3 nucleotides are TGTGCCACCCGGACAGGGTCGAACACTGAAGCTTTCTTT. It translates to CATRTGSNTEAFF.

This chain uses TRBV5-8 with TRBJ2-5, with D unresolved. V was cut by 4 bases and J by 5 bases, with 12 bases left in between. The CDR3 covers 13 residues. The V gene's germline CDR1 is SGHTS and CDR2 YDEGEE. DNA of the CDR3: TGTGCCAGCAGCCCCGACTTATGGGAGACCCAGTACTTC. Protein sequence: CASSPDLWETQYF.

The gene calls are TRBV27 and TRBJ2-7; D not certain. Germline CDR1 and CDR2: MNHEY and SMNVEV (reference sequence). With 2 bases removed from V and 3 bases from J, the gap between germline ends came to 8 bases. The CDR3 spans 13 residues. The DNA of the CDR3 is TGTGCCAGCAGTTTAAAGGTCGGCTACGAGCAGTACTTC. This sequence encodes CASSLKVGYEQYF.

The CDR3 nucleotides read TGTGCCAGCAGCGTACTGACTAACACCGGGGAGCTGTTTTTT. Its protein is CASSVLTNTGELFF. This chain links TRBV7-6 with TRBJ2-2; no clear D. CDR1 SGHVS and CDR2 FNYEAQ come from the germline V gene. V was shortened by 5 bases and J by 2 bases, with 9 bases between the two germline ends. The CDR3 extends over 14 amino acids.

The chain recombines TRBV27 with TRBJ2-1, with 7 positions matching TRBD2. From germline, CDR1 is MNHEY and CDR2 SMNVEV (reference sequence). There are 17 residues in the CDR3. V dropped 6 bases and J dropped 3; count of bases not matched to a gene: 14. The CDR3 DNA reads TGTGCCAGCAGCCCCGGCTCTATGAGCGGGGACTACAATGAGCAGTTCTTC. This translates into CASSPGSMSGDYNEQFF.

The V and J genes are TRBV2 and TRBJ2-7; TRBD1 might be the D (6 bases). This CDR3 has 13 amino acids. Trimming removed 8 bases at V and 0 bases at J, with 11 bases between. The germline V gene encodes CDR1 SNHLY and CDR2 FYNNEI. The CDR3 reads CASEQGSSYEQYF. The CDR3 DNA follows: TGTGCCAGCGAGCAGGGGAGCTCCTACGAGCAGTACTTC.

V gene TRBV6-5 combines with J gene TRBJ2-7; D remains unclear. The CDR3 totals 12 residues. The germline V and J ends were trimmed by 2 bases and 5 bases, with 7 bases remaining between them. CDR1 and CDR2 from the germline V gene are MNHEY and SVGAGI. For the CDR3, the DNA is TGTGCCAGCAGTTACGGGTCAGACGAGCAGTACTTC. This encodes CASSYGSDEQYF.

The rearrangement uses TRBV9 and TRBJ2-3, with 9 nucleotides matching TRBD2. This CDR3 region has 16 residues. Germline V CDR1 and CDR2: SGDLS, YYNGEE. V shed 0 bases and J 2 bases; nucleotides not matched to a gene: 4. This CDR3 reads CASSVVASGATDTQYF. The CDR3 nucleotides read TGTGCCAGCAGCGTAGTGGCTAGCGGGGCCACAGATACGCAGTATTTT.

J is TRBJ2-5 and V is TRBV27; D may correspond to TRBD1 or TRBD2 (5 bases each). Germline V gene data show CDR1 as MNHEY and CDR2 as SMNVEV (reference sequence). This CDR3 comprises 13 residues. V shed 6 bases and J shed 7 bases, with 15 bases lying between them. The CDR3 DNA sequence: TGTGCCAGCAGCTACAGAGGGGTAGGGACCCAGTACTTC. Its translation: CASSYRGVGTQYF.

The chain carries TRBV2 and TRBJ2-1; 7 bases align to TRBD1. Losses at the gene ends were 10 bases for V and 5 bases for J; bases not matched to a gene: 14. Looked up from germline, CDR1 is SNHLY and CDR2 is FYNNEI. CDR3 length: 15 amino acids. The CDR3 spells CATLGLQGLNNEQFF. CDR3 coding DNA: TGTGCCACCCTGGGGCTACAGGGGCTTAACAATGAGCAGTTCTTC.

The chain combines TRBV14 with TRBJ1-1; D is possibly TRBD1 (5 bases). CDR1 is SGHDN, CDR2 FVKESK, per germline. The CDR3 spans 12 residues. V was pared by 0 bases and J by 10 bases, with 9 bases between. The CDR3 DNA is TGTGCCAGCAGCCAAGATGGGGGTCTAGCTTTCTTT. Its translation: CASSQDGGLAFF.

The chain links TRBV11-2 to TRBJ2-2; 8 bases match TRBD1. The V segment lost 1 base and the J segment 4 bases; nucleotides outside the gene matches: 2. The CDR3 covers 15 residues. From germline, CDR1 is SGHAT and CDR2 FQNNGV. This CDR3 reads CASSLGQGPTGELFF. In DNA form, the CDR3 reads TGTGCCAGCAGCTTAGGACAGGGGCCCACCGGGGAGCTGTTTTTT.